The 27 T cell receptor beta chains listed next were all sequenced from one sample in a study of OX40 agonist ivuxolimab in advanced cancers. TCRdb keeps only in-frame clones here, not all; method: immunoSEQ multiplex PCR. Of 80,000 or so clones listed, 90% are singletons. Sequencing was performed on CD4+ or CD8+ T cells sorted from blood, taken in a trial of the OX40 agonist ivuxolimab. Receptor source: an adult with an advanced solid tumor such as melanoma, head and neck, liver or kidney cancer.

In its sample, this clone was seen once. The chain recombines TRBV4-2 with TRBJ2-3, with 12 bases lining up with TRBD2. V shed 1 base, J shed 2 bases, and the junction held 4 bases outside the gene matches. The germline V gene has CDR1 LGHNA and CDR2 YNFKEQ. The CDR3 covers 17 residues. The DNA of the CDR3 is TGTGCCAGCAGCCAAGGGCTAGCGGGGGGGTACACAGATACGCAGTATTTT. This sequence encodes CASSQGLAGGYTDTQYF.

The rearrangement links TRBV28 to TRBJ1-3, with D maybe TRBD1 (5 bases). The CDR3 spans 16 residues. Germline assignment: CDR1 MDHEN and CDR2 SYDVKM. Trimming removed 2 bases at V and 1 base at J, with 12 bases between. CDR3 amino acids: CASSLGVGVSGNTIYF. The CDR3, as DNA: TGTGCCAGCAGTTTAGGCGTGGGGGTGTCTGGAAACACCATATATTTT. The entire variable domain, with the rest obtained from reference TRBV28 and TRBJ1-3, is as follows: DVKVTQSSRYLVKRTGEKVFLECVQDMDHENMFWYRQDPGLGLRLIYFSYDVKMKEKGDIPEGYSVSREKKERFSLILESASTNQTSMYLCASSLGVGVSGNTIYFGEGSWLTVV.

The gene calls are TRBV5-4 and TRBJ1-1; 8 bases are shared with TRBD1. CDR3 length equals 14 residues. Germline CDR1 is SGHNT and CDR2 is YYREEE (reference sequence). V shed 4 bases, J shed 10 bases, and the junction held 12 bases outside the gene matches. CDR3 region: CASSVGGQARGAFF. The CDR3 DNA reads TGTGCCAGCAGCGTAGGGGGACAGGCCCGGGGAGCTTTCTTT.

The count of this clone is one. CDR3 region: CASNKGQGIHEQYF. The CDR3 nucleotides are TGTGCCAGTAATAAAGGACAGGGTATCCACGAGCAGTACTTC. This rearrangement joins TRBV19 to TRBJ2-7, with 8 bases identical to TRBD1. Germline CDR1 is LNHDA and CDR2 is SQIVND (reference sequence). This CDR3 spans 14 amino acids. J gave up 5 bases and V 7 bases, and 10 bases lay outside the gene matches.

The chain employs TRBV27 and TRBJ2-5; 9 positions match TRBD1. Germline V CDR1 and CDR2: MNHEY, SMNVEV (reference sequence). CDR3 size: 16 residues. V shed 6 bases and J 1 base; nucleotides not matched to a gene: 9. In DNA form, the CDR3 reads TGTGCCAGCAGGCCACCTCCGGGACAGGGCCAAGAGACCCAGTACTTC. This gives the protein CASRPPPGQGQETQYF.

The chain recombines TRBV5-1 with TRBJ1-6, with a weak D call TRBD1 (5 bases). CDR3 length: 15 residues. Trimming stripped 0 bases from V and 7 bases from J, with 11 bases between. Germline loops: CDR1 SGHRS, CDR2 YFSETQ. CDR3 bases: TGCGCCAGCAGCTTGGCGGGACGGGGGAATTCACCCCTCCACTTT. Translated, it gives CASSLAGRGNSPLHF.

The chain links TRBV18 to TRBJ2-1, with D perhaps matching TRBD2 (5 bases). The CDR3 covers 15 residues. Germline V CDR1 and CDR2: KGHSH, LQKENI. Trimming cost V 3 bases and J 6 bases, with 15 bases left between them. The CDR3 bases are TGTGCCAGCTCACCCCTCGACGCGGGCGCCAATGAGCAGTTCTTC. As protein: CASSPLDAGANEQFF.

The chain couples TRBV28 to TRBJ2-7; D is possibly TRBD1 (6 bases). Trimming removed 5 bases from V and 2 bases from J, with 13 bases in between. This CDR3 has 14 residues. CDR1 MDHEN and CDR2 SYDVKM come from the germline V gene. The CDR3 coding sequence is TGTGCCAGCAGTCCTTGGACAGAGACCTACGAGCAGTACTTC. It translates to CASSPWTETYEQYF.

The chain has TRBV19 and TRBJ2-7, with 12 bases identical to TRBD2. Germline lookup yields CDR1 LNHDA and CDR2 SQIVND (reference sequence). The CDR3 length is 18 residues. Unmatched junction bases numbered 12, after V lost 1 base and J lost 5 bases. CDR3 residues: CASSIVSSGRAGIHEQYF. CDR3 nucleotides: TGTGCCAGTAGTATAGTTTCTAGCGGGAGGGCCGGCATCCACGAGCAGTACTTC.

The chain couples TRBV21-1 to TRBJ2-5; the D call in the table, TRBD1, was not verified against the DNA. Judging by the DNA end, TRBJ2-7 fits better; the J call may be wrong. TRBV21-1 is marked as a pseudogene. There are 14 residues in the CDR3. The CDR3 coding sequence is TGTGCCAGAAGTGCCCACAGCCTTACCTACGAGCAGTACTTC. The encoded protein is CARSAHSLTYEQYF.

In nucleotides, the CDR3 is TGTGCCAGCAGCTTCAATGAGCAGTTCTTC. This encodes CASSFNEQFF. The chain couples TRBV7-9 to TRBJ2-1, with D uncertain. CDR3 length equals 10 residues. V was cut by 3 bases and J by 6 bases, with 0 bases left in between. The germline gives CDR1 SEHNR, CDR2 FQNEAQ (reference sequence).

The CDR3 sequence is CASSLGTGGWDEQFF. The CDR3 DNA reads as TGTGCCAGCAGCTTGGGGACAGGGGGCTGGGATGAGCAGTTCTTC. The chain couples TRBV5-4 to TRBJ2-1; 11 bases fit TRBD1. The CDR3 length is 15 residues. Per germline, CDR1 SGHNT and CDR2 YYREEE (reference sequence). V was clipped by 0 bases and J by 8 bases; unmatched bases: 4.

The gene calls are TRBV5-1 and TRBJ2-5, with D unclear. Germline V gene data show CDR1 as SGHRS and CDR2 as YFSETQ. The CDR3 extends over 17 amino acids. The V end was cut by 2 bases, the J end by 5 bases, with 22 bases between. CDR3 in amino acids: CASSFVVAGVSRETQYF. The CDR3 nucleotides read TGCGCCAGCAGCTTTGTGGTGGCTGGGGTCTCCCGGGAGACCCAGTACTTC.

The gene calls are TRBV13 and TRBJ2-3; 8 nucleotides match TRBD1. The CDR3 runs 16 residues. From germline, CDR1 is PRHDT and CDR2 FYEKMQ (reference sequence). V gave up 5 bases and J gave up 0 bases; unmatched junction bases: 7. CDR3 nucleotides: TGTGCCAGCAGCCGGTCAACAGGGGGAAGCACAGATACGCAGTATTTT. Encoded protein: CASSRSTGGSTDTQYF.

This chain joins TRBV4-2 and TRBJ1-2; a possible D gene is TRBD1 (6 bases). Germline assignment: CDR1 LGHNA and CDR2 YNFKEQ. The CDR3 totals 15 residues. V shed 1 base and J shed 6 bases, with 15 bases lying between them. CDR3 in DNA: TGTGCCAGCAGCCAAGTATTGGGGGCAGCGGATGGCTACACCTTC. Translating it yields CASSQVLGAADGYTF.

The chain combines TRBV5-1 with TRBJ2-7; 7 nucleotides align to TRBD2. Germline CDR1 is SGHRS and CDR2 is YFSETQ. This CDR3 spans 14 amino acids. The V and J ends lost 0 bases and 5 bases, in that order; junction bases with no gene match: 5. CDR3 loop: CASSLGGEGNEQYF. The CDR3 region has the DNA TGCGCCAGCAGCTTGGGAGGGGAGGGTAACGAGCAGTACTTC. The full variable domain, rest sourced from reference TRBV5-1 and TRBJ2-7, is KAGVTQTPRYLIKTRGQQVTLSCSPISGHRSVSWYQQTPGQGLQFLFEYFSETQRNKGNFPGRFSGRQFSNSRSEMNVSTLELGDSALYLCASSLGGEGNEQYFGPGTRLTVT.

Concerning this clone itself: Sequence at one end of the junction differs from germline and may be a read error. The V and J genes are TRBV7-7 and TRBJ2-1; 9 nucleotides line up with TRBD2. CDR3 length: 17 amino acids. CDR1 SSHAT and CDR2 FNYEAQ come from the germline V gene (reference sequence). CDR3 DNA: TGTGCTAGCAGCTTAGCGGGGGCAGGGACCCTTTACAATGAGCAGTTCTTC. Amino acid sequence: CASSLAGAGTLYNEQFF.

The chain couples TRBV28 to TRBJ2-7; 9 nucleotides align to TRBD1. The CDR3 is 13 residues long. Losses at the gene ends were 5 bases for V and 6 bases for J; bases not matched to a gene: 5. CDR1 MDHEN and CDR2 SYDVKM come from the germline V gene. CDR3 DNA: TGTGCCAGCAGTCCTTGGGACAGGGCCGAGCAGTACTTC. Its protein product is CASSPWDRAEQYF.

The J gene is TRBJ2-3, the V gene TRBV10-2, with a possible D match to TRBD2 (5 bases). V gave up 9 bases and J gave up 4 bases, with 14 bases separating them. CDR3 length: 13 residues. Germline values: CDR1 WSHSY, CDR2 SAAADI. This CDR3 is CASQERESDTQYF. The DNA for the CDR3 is TGCGCCAGTCAGGAGAGGGAATCAGATACGCAGTATTTT.

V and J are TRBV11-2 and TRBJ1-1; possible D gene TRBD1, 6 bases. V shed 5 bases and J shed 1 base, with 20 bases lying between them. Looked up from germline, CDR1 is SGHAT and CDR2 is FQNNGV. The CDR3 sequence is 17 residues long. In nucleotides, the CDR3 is TGTGCCAGCAGCCCCCATAGGGGGGACTGGGGGAACACTGAAGCTTTCTTT. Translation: CASSPHRGDWGNTEAFF.

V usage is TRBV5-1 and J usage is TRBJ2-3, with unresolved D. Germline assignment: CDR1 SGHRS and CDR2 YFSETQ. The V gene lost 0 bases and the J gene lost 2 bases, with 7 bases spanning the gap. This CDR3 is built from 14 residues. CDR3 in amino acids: CASSLDSITDTQYF. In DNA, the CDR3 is TGCGCCAGCAGCTTGGACTCCATCACAGATACGCAGTATTTT. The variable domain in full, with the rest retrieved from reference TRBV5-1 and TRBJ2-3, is KAGVTQTPRYLIKTRGQQVTLSCSPISGHRSVSWYQQTPGQGLQFLFEYFSETQRNKGNFPGRFSGRQFSNSRSEMNVSTLELGDSALYLCASSLDSITDTQYFGPGTRLTVL.

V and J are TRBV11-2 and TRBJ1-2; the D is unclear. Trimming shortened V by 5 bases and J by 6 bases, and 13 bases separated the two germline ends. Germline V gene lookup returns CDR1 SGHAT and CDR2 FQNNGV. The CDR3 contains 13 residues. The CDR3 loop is CASSLSGSDGYTF. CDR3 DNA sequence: TGTGCCAGCAGCCTTTCGGGGTCCGATGGCTACACCTTC.

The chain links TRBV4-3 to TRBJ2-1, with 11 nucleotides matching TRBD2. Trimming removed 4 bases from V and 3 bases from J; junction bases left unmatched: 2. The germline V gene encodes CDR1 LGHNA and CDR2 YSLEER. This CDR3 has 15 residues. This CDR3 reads CASSLGLADYNEQFF. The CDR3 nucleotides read TGCGCCAGCAGCCTGGGACTAGCGGACTACAATGAGCAGTTCTTC.

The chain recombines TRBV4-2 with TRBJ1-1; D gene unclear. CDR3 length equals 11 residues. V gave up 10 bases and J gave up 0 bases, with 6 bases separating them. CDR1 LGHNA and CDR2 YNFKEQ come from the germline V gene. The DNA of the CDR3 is TGTGCCATCAAGATGAACACTGAAGCTTTCTTT. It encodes CAIKMNTEAFF.

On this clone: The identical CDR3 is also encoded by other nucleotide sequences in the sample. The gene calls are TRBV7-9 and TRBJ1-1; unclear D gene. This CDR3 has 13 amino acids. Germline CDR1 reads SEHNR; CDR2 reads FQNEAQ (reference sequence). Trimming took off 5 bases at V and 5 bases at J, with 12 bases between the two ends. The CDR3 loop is CASSPTVGTEAFF. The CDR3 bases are TGTGCCAGCAGCCCAACGGTTGGAACTGAAGCTTTCTTT.

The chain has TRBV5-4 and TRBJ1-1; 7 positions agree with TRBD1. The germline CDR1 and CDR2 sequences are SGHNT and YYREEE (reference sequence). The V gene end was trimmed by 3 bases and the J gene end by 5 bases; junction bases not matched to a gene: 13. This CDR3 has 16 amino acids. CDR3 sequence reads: CASSSRGGRGGTEAFF. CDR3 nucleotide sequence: TGTGCCAGCAGCTCCAGGGGGGGCAGGGGAGGGACTGAAGCTTTCTTT.

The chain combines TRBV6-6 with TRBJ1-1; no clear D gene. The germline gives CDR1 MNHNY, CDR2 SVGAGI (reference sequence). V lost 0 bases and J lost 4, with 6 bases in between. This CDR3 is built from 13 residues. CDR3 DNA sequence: TGTGCCAGCAGTTACTCTTGGAGCACTGAAGCTTTCTTT. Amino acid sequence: CASSYSWSTEAFF.